This T cell receptor (beta chain) was sequenced in a study of blood T cell repertoires in COVID-19. The cohort comprised adults aged about 18 to 90 years residing in approximately 25 US areas. The study assigned cohorts using participant-reported clinical history. The table came from immunoSEQ multiplex PCR; TCRdb's copy has only in-frame clones and leaves some out. Of roughly 330,000 clones listed, over 75% were seen once; the top ten hold about 10%. Germline CDR1 is MGHRA and CDR2 is YSYEKL. The CDR3 contains 17 residues. The V end lost 0 bases, the J end lost 2 bases, and 16 bases lay between the germline ends.

The specimen was PBMCs or T cells enriched from blood (not recorded which). V gene TRBV4-1 combines with J gene TRBJ2-5; TRBD1 might be the D (6 bases). This clonotype was obtained from a woman under 30 who had recovered from COVID-19. CDR3 DNA sequence: TGCGCCAGCAGCCAAGATGAAGGGGGTTGGGGACAAGAGACCCAGTACTTC. It is translated as CASSQDEGGWGQETQYF.